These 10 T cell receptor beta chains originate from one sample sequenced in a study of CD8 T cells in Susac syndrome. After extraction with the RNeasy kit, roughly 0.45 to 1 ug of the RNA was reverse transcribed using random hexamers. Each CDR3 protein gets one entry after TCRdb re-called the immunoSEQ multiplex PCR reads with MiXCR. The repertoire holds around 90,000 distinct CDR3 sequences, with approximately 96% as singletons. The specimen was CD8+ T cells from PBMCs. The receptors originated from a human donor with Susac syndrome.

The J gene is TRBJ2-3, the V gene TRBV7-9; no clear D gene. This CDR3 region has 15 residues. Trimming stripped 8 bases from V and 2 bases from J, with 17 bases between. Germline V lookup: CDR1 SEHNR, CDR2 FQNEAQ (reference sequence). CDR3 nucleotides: TGTGCCAGCCGCGCCGGCGCCGGTGACACAGATACGCAGTATTTT. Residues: CASRAGAGDTDTQYF.

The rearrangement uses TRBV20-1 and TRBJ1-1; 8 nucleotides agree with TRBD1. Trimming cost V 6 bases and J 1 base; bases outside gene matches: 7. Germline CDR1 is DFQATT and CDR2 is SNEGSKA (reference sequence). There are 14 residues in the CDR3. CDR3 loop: CSAPPDRGNTEAFF. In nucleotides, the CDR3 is TGCAGTGCACCGCCCGACAGGGGGAACACTGAAGCTTTCTTT.

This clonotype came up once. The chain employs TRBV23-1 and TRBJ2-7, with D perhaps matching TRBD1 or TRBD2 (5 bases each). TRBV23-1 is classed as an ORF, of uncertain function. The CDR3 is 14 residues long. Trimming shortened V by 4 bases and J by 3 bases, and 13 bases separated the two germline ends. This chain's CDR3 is CASSPRDVFYEQYF. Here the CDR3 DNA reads TGCGCCAGCAGTCCCCGGGACGTATTCTACGAGCAGTACTTC.

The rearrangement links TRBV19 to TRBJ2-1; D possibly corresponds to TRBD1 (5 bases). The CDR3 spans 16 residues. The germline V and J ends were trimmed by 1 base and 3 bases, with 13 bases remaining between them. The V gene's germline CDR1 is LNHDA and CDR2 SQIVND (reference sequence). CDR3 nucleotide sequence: TGTGCCAGTAGTATAGTGGGCCAGGGATACTACAATGAGCAGTTCTTC. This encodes CASSIVGQGYYNEQFF.

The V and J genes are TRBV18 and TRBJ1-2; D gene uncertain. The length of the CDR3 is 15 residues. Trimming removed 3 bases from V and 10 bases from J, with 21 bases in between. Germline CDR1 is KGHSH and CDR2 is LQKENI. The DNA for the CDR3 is TGTGCCAGCTCACCGCCGAACAGCGTCGGGTTTGACTACACCTTC. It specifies CASSPPNSVGFDYTF.

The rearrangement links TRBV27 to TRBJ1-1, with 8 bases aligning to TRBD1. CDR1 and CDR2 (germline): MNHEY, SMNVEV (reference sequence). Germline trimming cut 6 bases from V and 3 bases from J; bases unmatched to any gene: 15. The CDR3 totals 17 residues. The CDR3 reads CASSDGGTGGRYTEAFF. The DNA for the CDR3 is TGTGCCAGCAGCGATGGGGGAACAGGGGGTAGGTACACTGAAGCTTTCTTT.

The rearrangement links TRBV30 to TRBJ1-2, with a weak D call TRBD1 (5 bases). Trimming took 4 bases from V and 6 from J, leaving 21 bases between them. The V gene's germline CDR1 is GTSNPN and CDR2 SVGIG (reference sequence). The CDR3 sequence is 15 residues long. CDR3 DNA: TGTGCCTGGATGGGGGGAGTCAGAGTTGGGAATGGCTACACCTTC. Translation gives CAWMGGVRVGNGYTF.

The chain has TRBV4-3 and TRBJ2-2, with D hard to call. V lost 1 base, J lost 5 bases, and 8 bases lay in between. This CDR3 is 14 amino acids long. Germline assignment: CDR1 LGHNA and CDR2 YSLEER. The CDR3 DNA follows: TGCGCCAGCAGCCAAGGAGACGGAACCGGGGAGCTGTTTTTT. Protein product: CASSQGDGTGELFF.

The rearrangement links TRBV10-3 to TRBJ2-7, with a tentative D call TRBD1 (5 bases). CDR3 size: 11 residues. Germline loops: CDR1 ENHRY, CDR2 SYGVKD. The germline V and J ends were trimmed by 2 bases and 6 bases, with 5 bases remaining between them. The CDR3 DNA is TGTGCCATCAGTGAGAGGGGCGAGCAGTACTTC. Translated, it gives CAISERGEQYF.

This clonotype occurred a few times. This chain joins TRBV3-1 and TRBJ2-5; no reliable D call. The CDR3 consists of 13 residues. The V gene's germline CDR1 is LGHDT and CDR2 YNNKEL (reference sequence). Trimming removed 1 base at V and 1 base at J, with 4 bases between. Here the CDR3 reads CASSQGSQETQYF. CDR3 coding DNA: TGTGCCAGCAGCCAAGGATCCCAAGAGACCCAGTACTTC.